What follows are 30 T cell receptor beta chains derived from one specimen sequenced in a study of regulatory T cells in long-lasting Graves disease. Documented time point: persistent/refractory GD, antithyroid drugs over 5 years with positive TRAb. PBMC RNA served as the TCR library source. Arm-PCR of CDR3 regions with iRepertoire HTBI primers generated TCR beta libraries. A single record per CDR3 protein comes from TCRdb applying MiXCR to the multiplex PCR reads. The data show about 290,000 distinct CDR3 sequences, with 20% to 25% seen just once and roughly three fifths held by the top ten. Here the sequenced sample was peripheral blood mononuclear cells (PBMCs), taken when the disease was refractory, from a patient treated with antithyroid drugs. The receptor set was obtained from a female donor with Graves disease.

The V call is TRBV19, the J call TRBJ2-7, with TRBD1 as a possible D gene (5 bases). The ends were cut back, 5 bases at V and 1 base at J, with 9 bases in the middle. From germline, CDR1 is LNHDA and CDR2 SQIVND (reference sequence). CDR3 size: 13 residues. The CDR3 DNA reads as TGTGCCAGTAGTCCCAGGGAATCCTACGAGCAGTACTTC. This codes for CASSPRESYEQYF.

Concerning this clonotype itself: A clone one base away is much larger, so this may be a read error. The chain employs TRBV6-1 and TRBJ2-5, with a weak D call TRBD1 (7 bases). The germline V gene encodes CDR1 MNHNS and CDR2 SASEGT. Trimming stripped 7 bases from V and 5 bases from J, with 14 bases between. The CDR3 has 13 amino acids. CDR3 in amino acids: CASNNRGGETQYF. CDR3 nucleotide sequence: TGTGCCAGCAATAACAGGGGAGGTGAGACCCAGTACTTC.

In regard to this clonotype: Its ends do not fully match the called genes, so a read error is possible. This chain joins TRBV7-2 and TRBJ2-4; 9 bases are a match to TRBD2. The CDR3 runs 16 residues. From germline, CDR1 is SGHTA and CDR2 FQGNSA. The CDR3 loop reads CAGSLELAGAKNIQYF. CDR3 in DNA: TGTGCCGGCAGCTTAGAACTAGCGGGAGCCAAAAACATTCAGTACTTC.

This clonotype was counted many times. The chain links TRBV2 to TRBJ1-1; 7 positions agree with TRBD1. Per the germline V gene, CDR1 is SNHLY and CDR2 is FYNNEI. The CDR3 runs to 13 residues. V shed 4 bases, J shed 5 bases, and the junction held 4 bases outside the gene matches. This CDR3 reads CASSATGETEAFF. The DNA of the CDR3 is TGTGCCAGCAGTGCAACAGGGGAGACTGAAGCTTTCTTT.

At least ten counts were recorded for this clonotype. J is TRBJ2-5 and V is TRBV28; 11 bases are a match to TRBD2. Germline-derived CDR1 and CDR2 are MDHEN and SYDVKM. V lost 5 bases to trimming and J lost 1 base; unmatched junction nucleotides: 6. The CDR3 totals 16 residues. The chain's CDR3 is CASSLDGTSGQETQYF. The CDR3 DNA reads TGTGCCAGCAGTCTCGACGGGACTAGCGGCCAAGAGACCCAGTACTTC.

Regarding this clonotype: This likely comes from a read error, as the CDR3 has no conserved phenylalanine or tryptophan at its end. V is TRBV5-1 and J is TRBJ1-1, with 9 positions matching TRBD1. Trimming cost V 0 bases and J 4 bases; bases outside gene matches: 4. Germline CDR1 and CDR2: SGHRS and YFSETQ. The CDR3 consists of 15 residues. CDR3 in DNA: TGCGCCAGCAGCTTGGTAACAGGGGGCCGCACTGAAGCTTTCCTT. Protein product: CASSLVTGGRTEAFL.

This clonotype came up many times. The genes are TRBV2 and TRBJ2-3, with D perhaps matching TRBD1 (6 bases). This CDR3 spans 13 amino acids. The germline CDR1 and CDR2 sequences are SNHLY and FYNNEI. The V end lost 2 bases, the J end lost 13 bases, and 16 bases lay between the germline ends. The CDR3 nucleotides read TGTGCCAGCAGTGAACAGGGGCCGGGAAATAAGTATTTT. Encoded protein: CASSEQGPGNKYF.

This clonotype was seen just once. A much larger clone differs by one base, so this may be a read error. No conserved phenylalanine or tryptophan ends this CDR3, so it is likely a read error. This chain connects TRBV18 to TRBJ1-6, with TRBD1 identical over 9 bases. With V trimmed by 2 bases and J by 6 bases, 2 bases remained unmatched. The CDR3 is 15 amino acids. From germline, CDR1 is KGHSH and CDR2 LQKENI. The CDR3, as DNA: TGTGCCAGCTCACCAAGGGACAGGGCTAATTCACCCCTCCACTCT. The encoded protein is CASSPRDRANSPLHS.

This chain connects TRBV6-1 to TRBJ2-2; 7 positions match TRBD2. Germline loops: CDR1 MNHNS, CDR2 SASEGT. V shed 6 bases, J shed 6 bases, and the junction held 10 bases outside the gene matches. The CDR3 is 15 residues long. The CDR3 region is CASRRGFTAAGELFF. The DNA of the CDR3 is TGTGCCAGCAGGCGGGGGTTCACGGCAGCCGGGGAGCTGTTTTTT.

The chain recombines TRBV7-8 with TRBJ1-5, with 7 bases that match TRBD1. The CDR3 is made up of 18 amino acids. CDR1 is SGHVS, CDR2 FQNEAQ, per germline. After removal of 5 bases from V and 0 bases from J, the junction contained 13 bases not matched to a gene. The CDR3 spells CASSLNRGGSYSNQPQHF. The CDR3, as DNA: TGTGCCAGCAGCCTTAACAGGGGAGGTTCCTATAGCAATCAGCCCCAGCATTTT.

This clonotype was counted ten times or more. The chain employs TRBV6-2 or TRBV6-3 and TRBJ2-7; TRBD2 matches at 10 bases. The CDR3 runs to 16 residues. Unmatched junction bases numbered 10, after V lost 6 bases and J lost 2 bases. Germline CDR1 reads MNHEY; CDR2 reads SVGEGT. CDR3 sequence: CASRRLAGVSAYEQYF. The DNA for the CDR3 is TGTGCCAGCAGAAGGCTAGCGGGAGTATCTGCCTACGAGCAGTACTTC.

The rearrangement links TRBV2 to TRBJ2-1; 8 bases line up with TRBD2. The CDR3 is made up of 15 amino acids. CDR1 is SNHLY and CDR2 is FYNNEI in the germline V gene. The V segment lost 4 bases and the J segment 6 bases; nucleotides outside the gene matches: 8. CDR3 protein: CASSGTGTRFNEQFF. The CDR3 nucleotides read TGTGCCAGCAGTGGGACCGGGACTAGGTTCAATGAGCAGTTCTTC.

In its sample, this clonotype was seen a few times. The rearrangement uses TRBV7-8 and TRBJ1-2, with D possibly TRBD1 on 6 matching bases. CDR3 size: 15 residues. Trimming pared 1 base from V and 3 bases from J, leaving 12 bases between. Germline V CDR1 and CDR2: SGHVS, FQNEAQ. DNA for the CDR3: TGTGCCAGCAGCTTAGAGGCAGGGGTCGACTATGGCTACACCTTC. Protein: CASSLEAGVDYGYTF. Complete variable domain (other parts from reference TRBV7-8 and TRBJ1-2): GAGVSQSPRYKVAKRGQDVALRCDPISGHVSLFWYQQALGQGPEFLTYFQNEAQLDKSGLPSDRFFAERPEGSVSTLKIQRTQQEDSAVYLCASSLEAGVDYGYTFGSGTRLTVV.

There are many counts of this clonotype. The rearrangement joins TRBV28 to TRBJ1-1; D is ambiguous. V gave up 3 bases and J gave up 1 base, with 3 bases separating them. The length of the CDR3 is 12 residues. Germline V gene data show CDR1 as MDHEN and CDR2 as SYDVKM. The CDR3 region is CASSFENTEAFF. CDR3 in DNA: TGTGCCAGCAGTTTTGAGAACACTGAAGCTTTCTTT.

The chain links TRBV7-8 to TRBJ2-2; 10 nucleotides align to TRBD2. Germline V gene sequence: CDR1 SGHVS, CDR2 FQNEAQ. The CDR3 contains 18 residues. The trim removed 5 bases at V and 3 bases at J, leaving 12 bases unmatched. This CDR3 is CASSIGASGSRDTGELFF. CDR3 nucleotides: TGTGCCAGCAGCATCGGGGCTAGCGGGAGTAGAGACACCGGGGAGCTGTTTTTT. Variable domain in full (rest from reference TRBV7-8 and TRBJ2-2): GAGVSQSPRYKVAKRGQDVALRCDPISGHVSLFWYQQALGQGPEFLTYFQNEAQLDKSGLPSDRFFAERPEGSVSTLKIQRTQQEDSAVYLCASSIGASGSRDTGELFFGEGSRLTVL.

V usage is TRBV3-1 and J usage is TRBJ2-7; 11 positions agree with TRBD2. Germline-derived CDR1 and CDR2 are LGHDT and YNNKEL (reference sequence). This CDR3 is 16 amino acids long. The V segment lost 1 base and the J segment 3 bases; nucleotides outside the gene matches: 5. The CDR3 sequence: CASSQGLAGFGYEQYF. For the CDR3, the DNA is TGTGCCAGCAGCCAAGGACTAGCGGGATTTGGCTACGAGCAGTACTTC.

This rearrangement joins TRBV6-5 to TRBJ2-5; TRBD2 agrees at 9 bases. Germline V lookup: CDR1 MNHEY, CDR2 SVGAGI. The J segment lost 0 bases and the V segment lost 2 bases, leaving 4 bases of the junction unmatched. The CDR3 length is 16 residues. CDR3 coding DNA: TGTGCCAGCAGTTACGCGGTAGCGGGAGACCAAGAGACCCAGTACTTC. This encodes CASSYAVAGDQETQYF.

The J gene is TRBJ1-3, the V gene TRBV7-9; D is unresolved. V lost 2 bases and J lost 0, with 11 bases in between. CDR1 is SEHNR and CDR2 is FQNEAQ in the germline V gene (reference sequence). The CDR3 has 16 residues. The CDR3 spells CASSLSIGVSGNTIYF. For the CDR3, the DNA is TGTGCCAGCAGCTTAAGTATCGGCGTCTCTGGAAACACCATATATTTT.

V usage is TRBV10-3 and J usage is TRBJ2-3; D is possibly TRBD2 (6 bases). Germline V CDR1 and CDR2: ENHRY, SYGVKD. This CDR3 has 17 residues. The V end lost 2 bases, the J end lost 0 bases, and 15 bases lay between the germline ends. As DNA, the CDR3 is TGTGCCATCAGTGAGCCTAGCGCACGTTCTAGCACAGATACGCAGTATTTT. Its translation is CAISEPSARSSTDTQYF.

At least ten counts were recorded for this clonotype. This sequence joins TRBV12-3 or TRBV12-4 and TRBJ1-4; TRBD1 is a possible D gene (6 bases). V was pared by 1 base and J by 0 bases, with 9 bases between. CDR3 length equals 16 residues. CDR3 loop: CASSLEGVATNEKLFF. CDR3 nucleotide sequence: TGTGCCAGCAGTTTAGAGGGGGTGGCAACTAATGAAAAACTGTTTTTT.

This clonotype was observed a handful of times. This chain connects TRBV29-1 to TRBJ2-7; no clear D gene. The CDR3 spans 14 residues. Trimming left V 0 bases short and J 2 bases short, with 11 bases between. Germline assignment: CDR1 SQVTM and CDR2 ANQGSEA. The CDR3 spells CSVEDRKPPYEQYF. In DNA, the CDR3 is TGCAGCGTTGAAGATAGGAAACCACCCTACGAGCAGTACTTC.

This clonotype was observed many times. The chain recombines TRBV20-1 with TRBJ2-7; maybe TRBD1 (6 bases). Looked up from germline, CDR1 is DFQATT and CDR2 is SNEGSKA (reference sequence). Trimming removed 1 base at V and 0 bases at J, with 10 bases between. CDR3 length: 14 residues. This chain's CDR3 is CSARVGDISYEQYF. The CDR3, as DNA: TGCAGTGCTAGAGTCGGGGACATCTCCTACGAGCAGTACTTC.

The gene calls are TRBV2 and TRBJ1-1; 9 bases match TRBD1. The CDR3 sequence is 15 residues long. Trimming took 6 bases from V and 4 from J; bases not matched to a gene: 9. Germline assignment: CDR1 SNHLY and CDR2 FYNNEI. The CDR3 protein is CASSEGQGVTTEAFF. For the CDR3, the DNA is TGTGCCAGCAGCGAGGGACAGGGAGTGACCACTGAAGCTTTCTTT.

This clonotype was observed at least ten times. V is TRBV12-3 or TRBV12-4 and J is TRBJ1-6, with D perhaps TRBD1 (5 bases). The V end was cut by 6 bases, the J end by 10 bases, with 16 bases between. This CDR3 contains 14 residues. The CDR3 is CASSPSGGSSPLHF. The CDR3 DNA is TGTGCCAGCAGCCCGTCGGGGGGAAGCTCACCCCTCCACTTT.

The chain recombines TRBV20-1 with TRBJ2-7; 8 bases map to TRBD2. J gave up 3 bases and V 3 bases, and 4 bases lay outside the gene matches. CDR3 length: 13 amino acids. In germline, CDR1 is DFQATT, CDR2 SNEGSKA (reference sequence). The CDR3 DNA sequence: TGCAGTGCTAGGAGTGGGACTAGCTACGAGCAGTACTTC. It is translated as CSARSGTSYEQYF.

This clonotype came up a few times. This sequence joins TRBV4-3 and TRBJ2-7; no firm D call. Germline CDR1 is LGHNA and CDR2 is YSLEER. V lost 1 base, J lost 3 bases, and 7 bases lay in between. The CDR3 covers 13 residues. CDR3: CASSQGTFYEQYF. The CDR3 nucleotides read TGCGCCAGCAGCCAAGGGACGTTCTACGAGCAGTACTTC.

This clonotype was found many times. V and J are TRBV11-2 and TRBJ2-7, with D perhaps being TRBD1 or TRBD2 (5 bases each). V was trimmed by 3 bases and J by 3 bases, leaving 24 bases between them. Germline V CDR1 and CDR2: SGHAT, FQNNGV. CDR3 length equals 18 residues. The CDR3 bases are TGTGCCAGCAGCTTTGGTTGGGGCAGTTTTGAACTAGTCTACGAGCAGTACTTC. This gives the protein CASSFGWGSFELVYEQYF.

The rearrangement joins TRBV27 to TRBJ1-5; 9 bases match TRBD1. The CDR3 sequence is 15 residues long. The V and J ends lost 5 bases and 7 bases, in that order; junction bases with no gene match: 9. Germline V gene lookup returns CDR1 MNHEY and CDR2 SMNVEV (reference sequence). The CDR3 sequence is CASSANRGQEQPQHF. Here the CDR3 DNA reads TGTGCCAGCAGTGCCAACAGGGGGCAGGAACAGCCCCAGCATTTT.

There are a few counts of this clonotype. The J gene is TRBJ1-2, the V gene TRBV19, with D tentatively TRBD1 (5 bases). This CDR3 comprises 13 residues. V was trimmed by 3 bases and J by 6 bases, leaving 11 bases between them. Germline CDR1 is LNHDA and CDR2 is SQIVND (reference sequence). CDR3 amino acids: CASSIRTQDGYTF. In DNA, the CDR3 is TGTGCCAGTAGTATTAGGACACAAGATGGCTACACCTTC.

This clonotype was picked up many times. The chain recombines TRBV12-3 or TRBV12-4 with TRBJ2-2; 7 bases line up with TRBD1. Trimming took 0 bases from V and 6 from J; bases not matched to a gene: 7. This CDR3 spans 16 amino acids. CDR3 nucleotide sequence: TGTGCCAGCAGTTTAGCGAGGACAGGAGGTGCCGGGGAGCTGTTTTTT. Its protein is CASSLARTGGAGELFF.